This entry is about one T cell receptor (beta chain). The antigen it binds to is not known. Base-call qualities are not available, and no considerably larger clone is one nucleotide away. The trial excluded patients who had a history of autoimmune disease or who were on systemic immunosuppression. Peripheral blood for TCR sequencing was drawn from every dose cohort at baseline, at cycle 4 day 1 and at cycle 7 day 1. The samples were drawn from a first-in-human, open-label, multicenter phase I dose-escalation trial of ivuxolimab. Adults with locally advanced or metastatic head and neck squamous cell, hepatocellular, melanoma or renal cell carcinoma were enrolled in the trial. Before TCR sequencing, CD4+ T cells and CD8+ T cells from peripheral blood were sorted into separate populations. The sample originates from a study of OX40 agonist ivuxolimab in advanced cancers. The study in broad terms: Ivuxolimab was a fully human IgG2 agonistic monoclonal antibody targeting the costimulatory receptor OX40 (CD134). Intravenous ivuxolimab was administered to patients every 2 weeks at six dose levels: 0.01, 0.1, 0.3, 1.5, 3 and 10 mg/kg. Of the 50 to 55 patients in dose escalation, about 20 had hepatocellular carcinoma, around 15 had melanoma, 9 had renal cell carcinoma and 9 had head and neck cancer. In the dose-escalation cohort, 82.7% of patients were male, and the mean age was about 55 years, with a range of 23 to 79. Prior anti-PD-1, anti-PD-L1 or anti-CTLA-4 therapy was permitted, and approximately 39% of dose-escalation patients had received checkpoint inhibitors. Partial responses were achieved by three dose-escalation patients, of whom one had hepatocellular carcinoma and two had cutaneous melanoma. Peripheral TCRbeta sequencing was intended to test whether TCR sequence diversity was altered and clonal T-cell expansion was caused by ivuxolimab. The paper describes the monotherapy dose-escalation part (N ≈ 50 patients) of the phase I trial of ivuxolimab. What the research found in general, with its limitations: The antigen specificity of the clonally expanded peripheral T cells was not determined. After ivuxolimab, CD8+ T cells had more expanded clones than CD4+ T cells on average. At doses of 0.1 to 3.0 mg/kg, clonal expansion of both CD4+ and CD8+ blood T cells was observed from baseline to week 6. Partial responders in the 0.1-3.0 mg/kg groups had among the lowest normalized peripheral clonal expansion, especially among CD8+ T cells. Low levels of normalized T-cell clonal expansion were also shown by some nonresponding patients.

For sequencing of the TCRbeta CDR3 region, genomic DNA was extracted from the sorted cells. The immunoSEQ Assay was used to sequence the TCRbeta CDR3 regions. Drawn from immuneACCESS, this table holds only the in-frame rearrangements with V and J called that TCRdb kept. Clones are partly lost; checked studies trace under half to an unresolved V gene and leave the rest unexplained. For this sample there are 50,000 or so clones; approximately 89% appear just once. The ten top clones hold around 9.3% of the sample. Relative to germline, V is 5 bases shorter and J is 4 bases shorter, with 18 bases between their ends. The CDR3 contains 15 residues, cysteine and phenylalanine counted. Only the CDR3 part of the read is kept: 45 bases, read in frame from the first base. The germline V gene specifies SGHAT as CDR1 and FQNNGV as CDR2.

The sample in question was CD4+ or CD8+ T cells sorted from blood, obtained in a trial of the OX40 agonist ivuxolimab. The chain is made from TRBV11-2 and TRBJ2-7; the D segment is perhaps TRBD1 or TRBD2, each sharing 5 matched bases. The clonotype was recovered from an adult with an advanced solid tumor such as melanoma, head and neck, liver or kidney cancer. CDR3 sequence: CASSDSGTLFYEQYF. The DNA sequence is given as TGTGCCAGCAGCGATTCCGGGACCCTATTTTACGAGCAGTACTTC.